This TCR beta chain stems from a study of blood T cell repertoires in COVID-19. Across about two dozen US areas, participants ranged in age from 18 to 89 years. Membership in each cohort depended on participant-reported clinical history. Germline V CDR1 and CDR2: MNHEY, SVGEGT. V lost 4 bases to trimming and J lost 11 bases, with 12 bases between them. The CDR3 spans 12 residues. Authors' processing steps: Nucleated cell number was recorded as an estimate derived from reference gene primer amplification. This table comes from immunoSEQ multiplex PCR, and its TCRdb copy is limited to in-frame clones, with some not included. D and trimming come from the DNA, and the V and J calls and clone size come from that table. This table holds roughly 200,000 clones, approximately 78% found once.

This sequence originates from a man aged 40-49 years who had recovered from COVID-19. The specimen sequenced was PBMCs or T cells enriched from blood (not recorded which). The J gene is TRBJ2-1, the V gene TRBV6-2 or TRBV6-3; weak D call: TRBD2 (6 bases). The CDR3 reads CASSSILAQQFF. The CDR3, as DNA: TGTGCCAGCAGTTCAATACTAGCCCAGCAGTTCTTC.